What follows are 30 T cell receptor beta chains derived from one specimen sequenced in a study of cytomegalovirus exposure and HLA in healthy donors. PCR employed 60 Vbeta and 13 Jbeta primers. Sequenced by immunoSEQ multiplex PCR; TCRdb stores in-frame clones only, minus some. Among some 76,000 clones listed, approximately 90% were seen once. The specimen was PBMCs. The receptors derive from a woman younger than 45 in good health and CMV-seronegative.

This chain uses TRBV28 with TRBJ1-2; perhaps TRBD1 as D (5 bases). V lost 2 bases and J lost 5, with 6 bases in between. CDR1 and CDR2 from the germline V gene are MDHEN and SYDVKM. The CDR3 has 12 residues. CDR3 DNA sequence: TGTGCCAGCAGTTTACAGGGTTATGGCTACACCTTC. It is translated as CASSLQGYGYTF.

V gene TRBV13 combines with J gene TRBJ1-1; the D is unclear. Trimming removed 4 bases at V and 5 bases at J, with 5 bases between. The length of the CDR3 is 11 residues. Germline assignment: CDR1 PRHDT and CDR2 FYEKMQ (reference sequence). CDR3 residues: CASSSGTEAFF. CDR3 nucleotides: TGTGCCAGCAGCTCCGGGACTGAAGCTTTCTTT.

The CDR3 DNA is TGTGCCAGCAGTTTCCGGACTAGGGACAAAAAGACCCAGTACTTC. Amino acids: CASSFRTRDKKTQYF. The rearrangement joins TRBV6-7 to TRBJ2-5; D might be TRBD2 (7 bases). TRBV6-7 is reported as an ORF; its role is uncertain. This CDR3 region has 15 residues. The germline V and J ends were trimmed by 4 bases and 6 bases, with 18 bases remaining between them.

The chain uses TRBV12-5 and TRBJ1-2; the match to TRBD1 covers 7 bases. Germline V gene data show CDR1 as LGHNT and CDR2 as FRNRAP. The V segment lost 2 bases and the J segment 4 bases; nucleotides outside the gene matches: 13. CDR3 size: 17 residues. For the CDR3, the DNA is TGTGCTAGTGGTTTGATAGCGGAGGCAGGGGGTGGCTATGGCTACACCTTC. It encodes CASGLIAEAGGGYGYTF.

This sequence joins TRBV19 and TRBJ1-2; 9 bases line up with TRBD1. The trim removed 1 base at V and 2 bases at J, leaving 5 bases unmatched. CDR1 is LNHDA, CDR2 SQIVND, per germline (reference sequence). The CDR3 runs 16 residues. CDR3 nucleotides: TGTGCCAGTAGTATAGCCCGGGGACAGGGAAACTATGGCTACACCTTC. Translating it yields CASSIARGQGNYGYTF. Complete variable domain (other parts from reference TRBV19 and TRBJ1-2): DGGITQSPKYLFRKEGQNVTLSCEQNLNHDAMYWYRQDPGQGLRLIYYSQIVNDFQKGDIAEGYSVSREKKESFPLTVTSAQKNPTAFYLCASSIARGQGNYGYTFGSGTRLTVV.

The chain combines TRBV27 with TRBJ1-5, with a weak D call TRBD1 (6 bases). CDR1 and CDR2 (germline): MNHEY, SMNVEV (reference sequence). The V and J ends lost 6 bases and 1 base respectively, with 19 bases between them. CDR3 size: 17 residues. The CDR3 here is CASSTRTYRDSNQPQHF. The CDR3, as DNA: TGTGCCAGCAGCACCCGTACCTACAGGGACAGCAATCAGCCCCAGCATTTT.

This clone has just a few counts. V usage is TRBV2 and J usage is TRBJ1-4; TRBD1 matches 10 bases. CDR3 length equals 15 residues. The junction had 10 bases not matched to a gene; V was cut back by 7 bases and J by 8 bases. Looked up from germline, CDR1 is SNHLY and CDR2 is FYNNEI. The CDR3 coding sequence is TGTGCCAGCAAGAGACAGGGGGCAATTTCCGAAAAACTGTTTTTT. It encodes CASKRQGAISEKLFF.

The genes are TRBV14 and TRBJ2-5; D perhaps matches TRBD1 (6 bases). Germline lookup yields CDR1 SGHDN and CDR2 FVKESK. This CDR3 comprises 14 residues. Trimming pared 0 bases from V and 6 bases from J, leaving 11 bases between. The CDR3 loop reads CASSQESRGKTQYF. DNA of the CDR3: TGTGCCAGCAGCCAAGAGTCCAGGGGAAAGACCCAGTACTTC.

The gene calls are TRBV27 and TRBJ1-6; no clear D gene. V lost 6 bases and J 8 bases, leaving 8 bases between the germline ends. The CDR3 extends over 12 amino acids. In germline, CDR1 is MNHEY, CDR2 SMNVEV (reference sequence). This CDR3 is CASSSLYSPLHF. Here the CDR3 DNA reads TGTGCCAGCAGCTCACTCTATTCACCCCTCCACTTT.

This clone was seen only once. The V call is TRBV4-3, the J call TRBJ2-5, with 7 bases that match TRBD1. Gene TRBJ2-7 matches the end of the DNA better, so the J call may be wrong. Germline V gene sequence: CDR1 LGHNA, CDR2 YSLEER. The CDR3 totals 14 residues. The chain's CDR3 is CASSQEGTDYEQYF. Here the CDR3 DNA reads TGCGCCAGCAGCCAAGAAGGGACAGACTACGAGCAGTACTTC.

This clone was seen just once. The rearrangement uses TRBV10-3 and TRBJ2-3; 12 bases line up with TRBD2. The CDR3 contains 16 residues. Germline loops: CDR1 ENHRY, CDR2 SYGVKD. V lost 0 bases, J lost 10 bases, and 8 bases stayed unmatched. CDR3: CAISESRTSGVIAQYF. The CDR3 nucleotides are TGTGCCATCAGTGAGTCCCGGACTAGCGGGGTGATCGCGCAGTATTTT.

This chain uses TRBV19 with TRBJ1-1; D call uncertain. Between the trimmed V and J ends, which lost 7 bases and 4 bases, there was a span of 22 bases. The CDR3 runs 16 residues. The germline CDR1 and CDR2 sequences are LNHDA and SQIVND (reference sequence). The CDR3 DNA reads as TGTGCCAGTAACAGTTACAGTGGTGGTCCTGGCACTGAAGCTTTCTTT. Protein sequence: CASNSYSGGPGTEAFF.

The J gene is TRBJ2-7, the V gene TRBV5-6, with D possibly TRBD2 on 5 matching bases. The germline gives CDR1 SGHDT, CDR2 YYEEEE. The CDR3 consists of 14 residues. V was pared by 4 bases and J by 3 bases, with 14 bases between. The CDR3 is CASSPGSDSYEQYF. For the CDR3, the DNA is TGTGCCAGCAGCCCGGGATCCGATAGCTACGAGCAGTACTTC.

This clone was seen once. The chain links TRBV19 to TRBJ1-1; TRBD1 aligns across 11 bases. J lost 7 bases, V lost 1 base, and 8 bases had no gene match. This CDR3 contains 16 residues. The germline V gene has CDR1 LNHDA and CDR2 SQIVND (reference sequence). In nucleotides, the CDR3 is TGTGCCAGTAGTATAGCGAGGGACAGGGGGGTCGGTGAAGCTTTCTTT. This translates into CASSIARDRGVGEAFF.

The chain employs TRBV5-5 and TRBJ1-1; a weak D match, TRBD1 (5 bases). CDR1 and CDR2 (germline): SGHKS, YYEKEE (reference sequence). This CDR3 has 15 amino acids. Trimming removed 3 bases from V and 2 bases from J, with 14 bases in between. CDR3: CASSWISQGNTEAFF. CDR3 nucleotides: TGTGCCAGCAGCTGGATATCCCAGGGAAACACTGAAGCTTTCTTT.

This rearrangement joins TRBV30 to TRBJ1-5; D is uncertain. V lost 5 bases and J lost 3, with 14 bases in between. Germline V gene sequence: CDR1 GTSNPN, CDR2 SVGIG (reference sequence). The CDR3 covers 14 residues. This CDR3 is CAWEDTTNNQPQHF. For the CDR3, the DNA is TGTGCCTGGGAGGATACCACCAACAATCAGCCCCAGCATTTT.

J is TRBJ2-7 and V is TRBV27, with D perhaps matching TRBD2 (6 bases). CDR3 length: 13 residues. Trimming removed 6 bases at V and 1 base at J, with 10 bases between. Germline V gene lookup returns CDR1 MNHEY and CDR2 SMNVEV (reference sequence). CDR3 nucleotides: TGTGCCAGCAGACCAAGCGGGTCCTACGAGCAGTACTTC. Amino acid sequence: CASRPSGSYEQYF.

The chain carries TRBV12-2 and TRBJ2-7; the table's TRBD2 call for D was not verified on the DNA. TRBV12-2 is tagged as a pseudogene. There are 14 residues in the CDR3. The CDR3 coding sequence is TGTGCAAGTCGCTTAGAGCGCCCCCGCCACGAGCAGTACTTC. It specifies CASRLERPRHEQYF.

This chain uses TRBV7-9 with TRBJ2-1; the match to TRBD2 covers 12 bases. CDR1 is SEHNR and CDR2 is FQNEAQ in the germline V gene (reference sequence). The V gene end was trimmed by 8 bases and the J gene end by 8 bases; junction bases not matched to a gene: 7. CDR3 size: 14 residues. Written as DNA, the CDR3 is TGTGCCAGCGGCGGGACTAGCGGGCGGTATGAGCAGTTCTTC. Translated, it gives CASGGTSGRYEQFF.

In the case of this clone: The junction shows a germline mismatch at one end, possibly a read error. This chain joins TRBV6-6 and TRBJ2-1; a weak D match, TRBD1 (5 bases). Per the germline V gene, CDR1 is MNHNY and CDR2 is SVGAGI (reference sequence). This CDR3 has 11 amino acids. The DNA of the CDR3 is TGTGCCAGCAGTCCTGCAGGGTCCCCTCTCTTC. This gives the protein CASSPAGSPLF.

The V gene is TRBV5-6, the J gene TRBJ1-4, with unresolved D. CDR3 length: 16 amino acids. Germline V gene lookup returns CDR1 SGHDT and CDR2 YYEEEE. With 0 bases removed from V and 3 bases from J, the gap between germline ends came to 12 bases. The CDR3 DNA sequence: TGTGCCAGCAGCTTGGGTTGGCGGGGTTCTAATGAAAAACTGTTTTTT. It codes for CASSLGWRGSNEKLFF.

V gene TRBV7-9 combines with J gene TRBJ1-1; possibly TRBD1 for D (5 bases). V was cut by 8 bases and J by 1 base, with 8 bases left in between. Per germline, CDR1 SEHNR and CDR2 FQNEAQ (reference sequence). The CDR3 runs to 12 residues. The CDR3 protein is CASARANTEAFF. Written as DNA, the CDR3 is TGTGCCAGCGCCAGGGCGAACACTGAAGCTTTCTTT.

This chain links TRBV2 with TRBJ2-5; no clear D. Germline V CDR1 and CDR2: SNHLY, FYNNEI. With 5 bases removed from V and 1 base from J, the gap between germline ends came to 11 bases. The CDR3 is 14 amino acids. CDR3: CASSPLIGQETQYF. DNA of the CDR3: TGTGCCAGCAGTCCACTAATAGGCCAAGAGACCCAGTACTTC.

This rearrangement joins TRBV19 to TRBJ1-3; D not resolved. CDR3 length equals 16 residues. CDR1 LNHDA and CDR2 SQIVND come from the germline V gene (reference sequence). Trimming cost V 3 bases and J 4 bases, with 16 bases left between them. CDR3 in amino acids: CASSIYPVRVGNTIYF. The CDR3 bases are TGTGCCAGTAGTATTTACCCCGTCCGGGTCGGAAACACCATATATTTT. Full variable domain (remainder filled in from reference TRBV19 and TRBJ1-3): DGGITQSPKYLFRKEGQNVTLSCEQNLNHDAMYWYRQDPGQGLRLIYYSQIVNDFQKGDIAEGYSVSREKKESFPLTVTSAQKNPTAFYLCASSIYPVRVGNTIYFGEGSWLTVV.

The chain is built from TRBV19 and TRBJ1-5; maybe TRBD1 (5 bases). The CDR3 extends over 17 amino acids. Germline V gene sequence: CDR1 LNHDA, CDR2 SQIVND (reference sequence). Trimming removed 2 bases at V and 2 bases at J, with 16 bases between. In nucleotides, the CDR3 is TGTGCCAGTAGTATAAGATCGGGGGACGGAGGCAATCAGCCCCAGCATTTT. Its translation: CASSIRSGDGGNQPQHF.

J is TRBJ2-7 and V is TRBV7-8, with D maybe TRBD1 (6 bases). Germline assignment: CDR1 SGHVS and CDR2 FQNEAQ. CDR3 length equals 14 residues. The ends were cut back, 1 base at V and 5 bases at J, with 12 bases in the middle. CDR3 bases: TGTGCCAGCAGCTTAGGTACAGGGTCTAACGAGCAGTACTTC. This gives the protein CASSLGTGSNEQYF.

The rearrangement uses TRBV9 and TRBJ1-2; no reliable D call. Germline lookup yields CDR1 SGDLS and CDR2 YYNGEE. The CDR3 covers 13 residues. V dropped 0 bases and J dropped 7 bases, with 10 bases sitting between them. In nucleotides, the CDR3 is TGTGCCAGCAGCGTAGGCGGGGTGGGTGGCTACACCTTC. It encodes CASSVGGVGGYTF.

The CDR3 sequence: CASSPAGQLGDSPLHF. DNA of the CDR3: TGTGCCAGCTCACCCGCGGGACAGTTAGGGGACTCACCCCTCCACTTT. The chain carries TRBV18 and TRBJ1-6, with 7 bases fitting TRBD1. The CDR3 loop spans 16 amino acids. The V gene end was trimmed by 3 bases and the J gene end by 10 bases; junction bases not matched to a gene: 12. The germline V gene has CDR1 KGHSH and CDR2 LQKENI.

The V call is TRBV7-2, the J call TRBJ2-3, with 7 bases aligning to TRBD2. The CDR3 length is 14 residues. Germline V gene sequence: CDR1 SGHTA, CDR2 FQGNSA. Germline trimming cut 1 base from V and 4 bases from J; bases unmatched to any gene: 2. The CDR3 nucleotides read TGTGCCAGCAGCTTAGTGGGAGGGCCAGATACGCAGTATTTT. Its protein product is CASSLVGGPDTQYF.

The V gene is TRBV28, the J gene TRBJ2-1; 10 bases align to TRBD2. Germline V gives CDR1 MDHEN, CDR2 SYDVKM. The junction had 6 bases not matched to a gene; V was cut back by 6 bases and J by 1 base. CDR3 length: 16 amino acids. DNA for the CDR3: TGTGCCAGCAGCTCCAGCGGGAGGGCGTCCTACAATGAGCAGTTCTTC. The encoded protein is CASSSSGRASYNEQFF.